This T cell receptor (beta chain) was sequenced in a study of cytomegalovirus exposure and HLA in healthy donors. Trimming stripped 0 bases from V and 3 bases from J, with 10 bases between. Germline assignment: CDR1 SGHTS and CDR2 YDEGEE. There are 15 residues in the CDR3. Assay: immunoSEQ multiplex PCR; the TCRdb copy retains only in-frame clones and omits some. The data hold fewer than 90,000 clones, with 94% observed a single time. This clonotype was sampled from a woman aged 18-35 years in good health and CMV-seronegative. The sample was PBMCs. The chain is built from TRBV5-8 and TRBJ2-1; D might be TRBD2 (5 bases). CDR3 residues: CASSLGAGRYNEQFF. The CDR3 DNA reads TGTGCCAGCAGCTTGGGGGCGGGCCGCTACAATGAGCAGTTCTTC.